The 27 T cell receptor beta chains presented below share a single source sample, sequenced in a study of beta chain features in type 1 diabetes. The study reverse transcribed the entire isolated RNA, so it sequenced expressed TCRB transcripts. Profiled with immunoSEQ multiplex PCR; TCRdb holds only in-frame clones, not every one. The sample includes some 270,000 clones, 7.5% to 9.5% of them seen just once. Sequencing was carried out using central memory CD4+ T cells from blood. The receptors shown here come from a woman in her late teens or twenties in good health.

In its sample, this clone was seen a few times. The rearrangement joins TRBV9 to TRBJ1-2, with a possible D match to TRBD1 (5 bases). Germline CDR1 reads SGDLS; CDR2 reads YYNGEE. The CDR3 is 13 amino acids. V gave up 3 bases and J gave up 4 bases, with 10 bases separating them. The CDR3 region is CASSATAFYGYTF. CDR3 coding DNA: TGTGCCAGCAGCGCGACAGCTTTCTATGGCTACACCTTC.

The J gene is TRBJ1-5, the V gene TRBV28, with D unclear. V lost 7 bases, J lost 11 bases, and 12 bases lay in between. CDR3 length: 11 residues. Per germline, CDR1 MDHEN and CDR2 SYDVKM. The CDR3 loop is CASTAAGTQHF. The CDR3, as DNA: TGTGCCAGCACCGCGGCGGGGACCCAGCATTTT.

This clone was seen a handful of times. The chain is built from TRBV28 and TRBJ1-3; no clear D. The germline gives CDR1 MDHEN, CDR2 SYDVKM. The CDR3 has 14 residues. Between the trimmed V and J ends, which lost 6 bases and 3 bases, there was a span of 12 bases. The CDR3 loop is CASRVRLLGNTIYF. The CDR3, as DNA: TGTGCCAGCAGGGTGAGACTTCTTGGAAACACCATATATTTT.

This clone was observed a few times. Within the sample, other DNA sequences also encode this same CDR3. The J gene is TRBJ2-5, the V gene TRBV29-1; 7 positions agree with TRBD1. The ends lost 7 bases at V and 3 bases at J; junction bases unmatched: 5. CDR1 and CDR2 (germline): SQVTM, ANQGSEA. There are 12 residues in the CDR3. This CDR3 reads CSARTGEETQYF. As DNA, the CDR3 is TGCAGCGCCCGGACAGGTGAAGAGACCCAGTACTTC.

This chain's CDR3 is CSADGGAFETQYF. CDR3 nucleotide sequence: TGCAGCGCGGACGGGGGGGCCTTTGAGACCCAGTACTTC. The rearrangement joins TRBV29-1 to TRBJ2-5; 8 positions match TRBD2. The CDR3 length is 13 residues. Per the germline V gene, CDR1 is SQVTM and CDR2 is ANQGSEA. Germline trimming cut 7 bases from V and 5 bases from J; bases unmatched to any gene: 9.

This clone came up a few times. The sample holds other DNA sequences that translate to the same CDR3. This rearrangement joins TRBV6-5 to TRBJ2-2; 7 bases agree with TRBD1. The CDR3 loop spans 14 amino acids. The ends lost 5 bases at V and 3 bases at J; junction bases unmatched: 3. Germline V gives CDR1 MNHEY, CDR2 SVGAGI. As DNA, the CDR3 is TGTGCCAGCAGTCCGGGACAGTACACCGGGGAGCTGTTTTTT. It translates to CASSPGQYTGELFF.

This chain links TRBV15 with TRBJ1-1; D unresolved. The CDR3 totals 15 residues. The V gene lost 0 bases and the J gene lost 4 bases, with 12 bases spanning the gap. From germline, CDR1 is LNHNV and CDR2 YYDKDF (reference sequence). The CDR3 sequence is CATSRDFIRGTEAFF. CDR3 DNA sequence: TGTGCCACCAGCAGAGATTTCATTCGGGGCACTGAAGCTTTCTTT.

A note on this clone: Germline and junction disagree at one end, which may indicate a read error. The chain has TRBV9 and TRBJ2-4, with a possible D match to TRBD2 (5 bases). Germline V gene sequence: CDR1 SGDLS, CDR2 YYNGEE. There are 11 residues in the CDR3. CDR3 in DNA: TGTGCCAGCAGCCAAGCGGCAGGTCGAGTCTTC. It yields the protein CASSQAAGRVF.

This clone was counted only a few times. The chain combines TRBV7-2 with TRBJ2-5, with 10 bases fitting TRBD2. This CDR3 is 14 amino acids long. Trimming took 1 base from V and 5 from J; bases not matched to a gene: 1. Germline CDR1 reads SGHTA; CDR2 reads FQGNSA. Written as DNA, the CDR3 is TGTGCCAGCAGCTTAGTACTAGCGGGGGAGACCCAGTACTTC. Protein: CASSLVLAGETQYF.

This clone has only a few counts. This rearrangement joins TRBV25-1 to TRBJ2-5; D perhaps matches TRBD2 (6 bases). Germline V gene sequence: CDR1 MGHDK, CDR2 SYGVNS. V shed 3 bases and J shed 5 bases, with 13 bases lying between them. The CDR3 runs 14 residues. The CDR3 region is CASSDFAGTETQYF. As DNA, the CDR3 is TGTGCCAGCAGTGATTTTGCGGGGACCGAGACCCAGTACTTC.

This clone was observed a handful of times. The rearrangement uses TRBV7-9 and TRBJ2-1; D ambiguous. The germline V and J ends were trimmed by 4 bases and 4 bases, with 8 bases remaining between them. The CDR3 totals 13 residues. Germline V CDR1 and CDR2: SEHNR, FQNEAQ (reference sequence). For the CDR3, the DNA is TGTGCCAGCAGCTGGCAGAGATACAATGAGCAGTTCTTC. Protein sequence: CASSWQRYNEQFF. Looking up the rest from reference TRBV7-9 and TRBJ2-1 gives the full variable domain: DTGVSQNPRHKITKRGQNVTFRCDPISEHNRLYWYRQTLGQGPEFLTYFQNEAQLEKSRLLSDRFSAERPKGSFSTLEIQRTEQGDSAMYLCASSWQRYNEQFFGPGTRLTVL.

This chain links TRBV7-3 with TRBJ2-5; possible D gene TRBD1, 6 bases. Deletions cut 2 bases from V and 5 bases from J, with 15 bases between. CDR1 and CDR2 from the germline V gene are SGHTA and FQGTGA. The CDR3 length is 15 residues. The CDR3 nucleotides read TGTGCCAGCAGCTTAGGGTTCAGGGGCGGGGAGACCCAGTACTTC. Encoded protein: CASSLGFRGGETQYF.

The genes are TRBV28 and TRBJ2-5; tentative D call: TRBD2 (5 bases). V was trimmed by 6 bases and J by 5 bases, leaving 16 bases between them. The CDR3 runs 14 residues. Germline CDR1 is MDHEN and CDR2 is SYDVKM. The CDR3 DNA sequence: TGTGCCAGCAGCCCTGTTTGGGGAGCGGAGACCCAGTACTTC. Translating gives CASSPVWGAETQYF.

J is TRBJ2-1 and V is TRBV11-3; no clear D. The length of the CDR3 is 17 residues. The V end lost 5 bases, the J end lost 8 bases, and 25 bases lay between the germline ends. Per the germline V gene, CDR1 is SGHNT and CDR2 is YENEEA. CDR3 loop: CASSPSGPGHPDDEQFF. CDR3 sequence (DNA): TGTGCCAGCAGCCCCTCAGGCCCGGGTCATCCTGACGATGAGCAGTTCTTC.

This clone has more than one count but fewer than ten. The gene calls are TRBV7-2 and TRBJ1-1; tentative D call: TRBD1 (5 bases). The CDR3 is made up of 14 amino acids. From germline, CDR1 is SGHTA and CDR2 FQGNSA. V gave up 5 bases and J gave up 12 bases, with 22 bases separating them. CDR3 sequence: CASSHYKEAGKTFF. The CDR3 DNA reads TGTGCCAGCAGCCACTATAAGGAGGCAGGGAAAACTTTCTTT.

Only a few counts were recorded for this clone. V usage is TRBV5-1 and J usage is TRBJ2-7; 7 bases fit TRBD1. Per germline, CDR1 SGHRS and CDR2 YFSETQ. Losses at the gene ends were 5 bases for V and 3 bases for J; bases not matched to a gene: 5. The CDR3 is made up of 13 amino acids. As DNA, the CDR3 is TGCGCCAGCAGAAGGGACAGATACTACGAGCAGTACTTC. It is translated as CASRRDRYYEQYF.

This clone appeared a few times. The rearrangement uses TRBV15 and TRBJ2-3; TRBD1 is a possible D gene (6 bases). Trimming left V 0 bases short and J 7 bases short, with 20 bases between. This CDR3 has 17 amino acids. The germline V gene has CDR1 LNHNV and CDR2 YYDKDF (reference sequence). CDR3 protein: CATSRDRGRGLRNTQYF. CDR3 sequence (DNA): TGTGCCACCAGCAGAGATCGTGGCAGGGGCCTTCGGAATACGCAGTATTTT.

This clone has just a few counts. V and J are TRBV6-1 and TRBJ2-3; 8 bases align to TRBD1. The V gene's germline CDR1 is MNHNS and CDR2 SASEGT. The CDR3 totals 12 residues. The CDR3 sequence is CSGTGLGDTQYF. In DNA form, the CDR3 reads TGTTCCGGGACAGGTTTGGGAGATACGCAGTATTTT.

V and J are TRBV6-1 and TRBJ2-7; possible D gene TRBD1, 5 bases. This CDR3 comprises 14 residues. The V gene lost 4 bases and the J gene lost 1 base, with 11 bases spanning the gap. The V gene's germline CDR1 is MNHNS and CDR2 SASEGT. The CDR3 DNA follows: TGTGCCAGCAGTGGGAGACAGAGTTCCTACGAGCAGTACGTC. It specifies CASSGRQSSYEQYV.

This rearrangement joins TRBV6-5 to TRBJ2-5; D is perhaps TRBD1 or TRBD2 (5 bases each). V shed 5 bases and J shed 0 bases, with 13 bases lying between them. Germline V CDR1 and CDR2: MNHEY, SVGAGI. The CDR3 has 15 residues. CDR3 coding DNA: TGTGCCAGCAGTACATGGGACCAGAACCAAGAGACCCAGTACTTC. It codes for CASSTWDQNQETQYF.

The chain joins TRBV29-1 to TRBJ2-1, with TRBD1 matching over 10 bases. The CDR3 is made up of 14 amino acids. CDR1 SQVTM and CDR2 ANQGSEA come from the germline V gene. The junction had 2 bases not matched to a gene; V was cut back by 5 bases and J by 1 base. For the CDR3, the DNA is TGCAGCGTTCCGGGACAGGGGTCCTACAATGAGCAGTTCTTC. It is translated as CSVPGQGSYNEQFF.

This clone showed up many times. CDR3 loop: CASSQIPGGYEQFF. Here the CDR3 DNA reads TGTGCCAGCAGCCAGATCCCCGGGGGCTATGAGCAGTTCTTC. This chain links TRBV14 with TRBJ2-1, with D tentatively TRBD1 or TRBD2 (6 bases each). The CDR3 runs 14 residues. The V and J ends lost 3 bases and 8 bases respectively, with 14 bases between them. The germline gives CDR1 SGHDN, CDR2 FVKESK. The complete variable domain, with remaining parts taken from reference TRBV14 and TRBJ2-1, reads EAGVTQFPSHSVIEKGQTVTLRCDPISGHDNLYWYRRVMGKEIKFLLHFVKESKQDESGMPNNRFLAERTGGTYSTLKVQPAELEDSGVYFCASSQIPGGYEQFFGPGTRLTVL.

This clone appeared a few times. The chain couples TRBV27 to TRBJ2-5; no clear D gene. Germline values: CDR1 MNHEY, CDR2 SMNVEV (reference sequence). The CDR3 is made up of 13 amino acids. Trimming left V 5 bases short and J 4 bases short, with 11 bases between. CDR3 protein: CASSKSWGETQYF. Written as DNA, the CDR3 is TGTGCCAGCAGTAAGAGCTGGGGAGAGACCCAGTACTTC.

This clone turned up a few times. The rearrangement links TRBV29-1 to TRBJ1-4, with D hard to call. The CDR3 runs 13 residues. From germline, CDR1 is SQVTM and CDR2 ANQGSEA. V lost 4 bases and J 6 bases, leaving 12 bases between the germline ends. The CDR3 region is CSVGGGRDEKLFF. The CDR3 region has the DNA TGCAGCGTTGGCGGTGGGCGCGATGAAAAACTGTTTTTT.

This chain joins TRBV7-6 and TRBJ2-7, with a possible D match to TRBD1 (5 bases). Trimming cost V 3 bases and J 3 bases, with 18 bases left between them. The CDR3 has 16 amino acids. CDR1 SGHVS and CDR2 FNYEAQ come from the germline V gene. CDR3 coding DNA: TGTGCCAGCAGCTTCACCCAGGGTTTATTCATCTACGAGCAGTACGTC. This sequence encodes CASSFTQGLFIYEQYV.

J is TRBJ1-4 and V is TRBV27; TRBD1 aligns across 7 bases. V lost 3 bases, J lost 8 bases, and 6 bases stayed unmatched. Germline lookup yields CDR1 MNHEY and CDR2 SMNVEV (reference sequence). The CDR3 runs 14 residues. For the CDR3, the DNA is TGTGCCAGCAGTTTTAACAGGGGATCGGAAAAACTGTTTTTT. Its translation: CASSFNRGSEKLFF.

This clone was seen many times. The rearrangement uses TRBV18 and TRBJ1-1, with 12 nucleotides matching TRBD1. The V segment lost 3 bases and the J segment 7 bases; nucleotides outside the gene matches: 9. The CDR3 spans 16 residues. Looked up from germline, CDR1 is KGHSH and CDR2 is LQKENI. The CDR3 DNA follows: TGTGCCAGCTCACCCTTCGGGACAGGGGGCTTGGGTGAAGCTTTCTTT. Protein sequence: CASSPFGTGGLGEAFF.